The 19 T cell receptor beta chains presented below share a single source sample, sequenced in a study of beta chain features in type 1 diabetes. These receptors are not linked to any known antigen. Findings of the study overall: There was a moderate but significant shortening of TCRB CDR3s in all four CD4+ subsets of Type 1 diabetes patients.

Expressed TCRB transcripts got sequenced, as all isolated RNA was reverse transcribed. Profiled with immunoSEQ multiplex PCR; TCRdb holds only in-frame clones, not every one. Found here are fewer than 350,000 clones, around 16% of them singletons; the top ten hold less than 0.02%. What was sequenced was naive CD4+ T cells from blood. The receptor source for this set is a man aged 18-30 years with type 1 diabetes.

This clone has a single count. The chain uses TRBV5-1 and TRBJ1-2; 7 bases line up with TRBD1. CDR1 is SGHRS and CDR2 is YFSETQ in the germline V gene. CDR3 length: 15 amino acids. V dropped 0 bases and J dropped 7; count of bases not matched to a gene: 9. The CDR3 DNA follows: TGCGCCAGCAGCTTGGCCGGGACAGTCGCCGGTGGCTACACCTTC. This codes for CASSLAGTVAGGYTF.

This clone was seen only a few times. The genes are TRBV2 and TRBJ1-2; 7 nucleotides align to TRBD1. Losses at the gene ends were 1 base for V and 4 bases for J; bases not matched to a gene: 3. The CDR3 is made up of 14 amino acids. Germline V gives CDR1 SNHLY, CDR2 FYNNEI. In nucleotides, the CDR3 is TGTGCCAGCAGTGAAGACCGGGACAGCTATGGCTACACCTTC. Its protein product is CASSEDRDSYGYTF.

The chain combines TRBV7-2 with TRBJ1-4; D is undetermined. V was clipped by 1 base and J by 8 bases, with 14 bases between them. This CDR3 comprises 15 residues. CDR1 is SGHTA and CDR2 is FQGNSA in the germline V gene. The CDR3 sequence is CASSLVRLAGEKLFF. The CDR3 DNA reads as TGTGCCAGCAGCTTAGTCCGGCTAGCGGGAGAAAAACTGTTTTTT.

There are many counts of this clone. The V call is TRBV15, the J call TRBJ2-6, with D hard to call. Germline V CDR1 and CDR2: LNHNV, YYDKDF (reference sequence). The CDR3 totals 13 residues. V lost 3 bases and J lost 3, with 3 bases in between. The CDR3 region is CATSSGGANVLTF. Written as DNA, the CDR3 is TGTGCCACCAGCAGCGGTGGGGCCAACGTCCTGACTTTC.

This clone was counted only a few times. The gene calls are TRBV7-9 and TRBJ1-3; D unresolved. The CDR3 has 17 residues. The germline V and J ends were trimmed by 5 bases and 0 bases, with 17 bases remaining between them. The V gene's germline CDR1 is SEHNR and CDR2 FQNEAQ (reference sequence). The CDR3 DNA reads TGTGCCAGCAGCCTTCGATGGGCAGGCCTCTCTGGAAACACCATATATTTT. Its protein product is CASSLRWAGLSGNTIYF.

The gene calls are TRBV19 and TRBJ2-7; TRBD2 matches 9 bases. V shed 3 bases and J 3 bases; nucleotides not matched to a gene: 12. The CDR3 has 17 residues. Germline V CDR1 and CDR2: LNHDA, SQIVND (reference sequence). This CDR3 reads CASSIFPAGGLFYEQYF. CDR3 bases: TGTGCCAGTAGTATTTTCCCCGCGGGGGGGCTTTTCTACGAGCAGTACTTC.

The chain is built from TRBV20-1 and TRBJ2-7; D might be TRBD2 (6 bases). Germline-derived CDR1 and CDR2 are DFQATT and SNEGSKA (reference sequence). CDR3 size: 11 residues. With 6 bases removed from V and 3 bases from J, the gap between germline ends came to 9 bases. In DNA, the CDR3 is TGCAGTGCCGAGGGACTCTACGAGCAGTACTTC. Its protein product is CSAEGLYEQYF.

The gene calls are TRBV15 and TRBJ2-2, with D unresolved. Germline V lookup: CDR1 LNHNV, CDR2 YYDKDF (reference sequence). This CDR3 contains 14 residues. Trimming shortened V by 0 bases and J by 6 bases, and 8 bases separated the two germline ends. CDR3 sequence (DNA): TGTGCCACCAGCAGAGATGTGGCCGCCGGGGAGCTGTTTTTT. Its protein product is CATSRDVAAGELFF.

The chain employs TRBV30 and TRBJ1-1; D unresolved. The CDR3 loop spans 13 amino acids. Trimming stripped 5 bases from V and 4 bases from J, with 14 bases between. CDR1 and CDR2 (germline): GTSNPN, SVGIG (reference sequence). Here the CDR3 DNA reads TGTGCCTGGTCCCTCTACGGGGTCACTGAAGCTTTCTTT. Protein sequence: CAWSLYGVTEAFF.

This clone showed up just a few times. One junction end disagrees with the germline gene, perhaps due to a read error. The rearrangement links TRBV7-9 to TRBJ1-1; 8 bases align to TRBD1. The CDR3 is 12 amino acids. Germline V CDR1 and CDR2: SEHNR, FQNEAQ (reference sequence). The CDR3 DNA is TGTGCCAGCAGCTTCGGGACAGGAGGGCCGCGATTT. Residues: CASSFGTGGPRF.

This clone came up a few times. Other DNA sequences within the sample encode an identical CDR3. V usage is TRBV5-1 and J usage is TRBJ2-1, with 9 bases matching TRBD2. Trimming removed 0 bases from V and 4 bases from J; junction bases left unmatched: 2. The CDR3 length is 15 residues. Germline V gene sequence: CDR1 SGHRS, CDR2 YFSETQ. The CDR3 DNA reads as TGCGCCAGCAGCTTGGGACTAGCGGCTTACAATGAGCAGTTCTTC. Translating it yields CASSLGLAAYNEQFF.

In DNA, the CDR3 is TGTGCCTGGAGTGTTCGACAGGGAATGTTAAGCAATCAGCCCCAGCATTTT. This translates into CAWSVRQGMLSNQPQHF. The chain couples TRBV30 to TRBJ1-5, with 7 positions matching TRBD1. Unmatched junction bases numbered 9, after V lost 0 bases and J lost 1 base. There are 17 residues in the CDR3. CDR1 is GTSNPN, CDR2 SVGIG, per germline (reference sequence).

The chain has TRBV13 and TRBJ2-1; the D is unclear. CDR1 is PRHDT and CDR2 is FYEKMQ in the germline V gene (reference sequence). The CDR3 sequence is 12 residues long. Trimming shortened V by 4 bases and J by 9 bases, and 10 bases separated the two germline ends. In nucleotides, the CDR3 is TGTGCCAGCAGCTCACAGTACGGTGAGCAGTTCTTC. This translates into CASSSQYGEQFF.

The genes are TRBV11-2 and TRBJ2-7; D remains ambiguous. Germline assignment: CDR1 SGHAT and CDR2 FQNNGV. The length of the CDR3 is 12 residues. Trimming pared 1 base from V and 6 bases from J, leaving 7 bases between. CDR3 nucleotide sequence: TGTGCCAGCAGCTTAGGCTCGGGCGAGCAGTACTTC. Translated, it gives CASSLGSGEQYF.

V is TRBV7-2 and J is TRBJ2-1, with 10 nucleotides matching TRBD2. This CDR3 has 12 residues. The V segment lost 5 bases and the J segment 10 bases; nucleotides outside the gene matches: 2. Germline V gene sequence: CDR1 SGHTA, CDR2 FQGNSA. The CDR3 nucleotides read TGTGCCAGCAGCATTAGCGGGAGGGAGCAGTTCTTC. Protein: CASSISGREQFF.

This clone was counted between two and nine times. V usage is TRBV15 and J usage is TRBJ1-2, with 8 bases aligning to TRBD1. V shed 1 base and J 6 bases; nucleotides not matched to a gene: 4. The CDR3 length is 14 residues. The V gene's germline CDR1 is LNHNV and CDR2 YYDKDF (reference sequence). The CDR3 is CATSRGATGDGYTF. The CDR3 region has the DNA TGTGCCACCAGCAGAGGGGCGACAGGGGATGGCTACACCTTC.

In DNA, the CDR3 is TGTGCCAGCATATCCCTCCTCACCGGGACTAGCGGGGGGCGCTCCTACAATGAGCAGTTCTTC. Translated: CASISLLTGTSGGRSYNEQFF. J is TRBJ2-1 and V is TRBV2, with 15 bases matching TRBD2. The V gene's germline CDR1 is SNHLY and CDR2 FYNNEI. This CDR3 is 21 amino acids long. J gave up 0 bases and V 7 bases, and 16 bases lay outside the gene matches.

With respect to this clone: Other DNA sequences within the sample encode an identical CDR3. This sequence joins TRBV6-1 and TRBJ2-7; TRBD1 matches at 9 bases. CDR1 MNHNS and CDR2 SASEGT come from the germline V gene. V was pared by 6 bases and J by 4 bases, with 1 base of the junction left unmatched. This CDR3 contains 12 residues. CDR3 protein: CASRDRGYEQYF. The CDR3 region has the DNA TGTGCCAGCAGAGACAGGGGGTACGAGCAGTACTTC.

Worth noting for this clone: Other nucleotide sequences from this sample produce the same CDR3. The rearrangement uses TRBV4-3 and TRBJ1-2, with 7 bases that match TRBD1. CDR3 length: 13 amino acids. Trimming at V came to 1 base and at J to 4 bases, leaving 0 bases not matched to a gene. Germline V lookup: CDR1 LGHNA, CDR2 YSLEER. The CDR3 sequence is CASSQGQGYGYTF. As DNA, the CDR3 is TGCGCCAGCAGCCAAGGACAGGGCTATGGCTACACCTTC.